This paragraph covers one T cell receptor (beta chain) sequence. Its antigen is currently not known. Within one base of it there is no much larger clone, and no base qualities were kept. The data stem from a study of cytomegalovirus exposure and HLA in healthy donors (dated by TCRdb to 2016 to 2017). Study-level background: A later analysis indicated that the 120 validation repertoires were generated on the platform also employed for the 700 or so repertoires of the first cohort. To predict cytomegalovirus infection status, the study combined high-throughput TCR immunosequencing, statistical association of individual TCRs with disease status, and machine learning. Besides the first cohort of under 700 subjects, a separate validation cohort made up of 95 to 150 different subjects was used. The study aimed to test whether signatures of past pathogen exposure could be identified by cataloging public T cell receptors.

Study-level results and caveats: While some public TCRs were present in many individuals, most TCR sequences turned up only very rarely across donors. Of the cluster scores, around 95% were above 0 in a later analysis, which found that TCRs clustered in the first cohort also tended to co-occur in the approximately 130 validation repertoires. Cytomegalovirus status was reported to be diagnosed by the classifier with high specificity and sensitivity in both the original and validation cohorts. It was suggested by the authors that the approach could potentially be generalized to other disease states and immunological phenotypes. A total of around 150 TCR beta chains were listed by the study as associated with cytomegalovirus. In vitro tests confirmed that three of the cytomegalovirus-associated TCR beta chains recognize cytomegalovirus antigens. A later analysis lacked HLA typing for the validation cohort, so it scored co-occurrence in that cohort across all 120 repertoires.

Sequences SGHDT (CDR1) and YYEEEE (CDR2) are obtained from the germline V gene. Germline trimming amounts to 0 bases on V and 1 base on J, with 3 as the count of junction bases outside the gene matches. CDR3 length: 15 amino acids, cysteine to phenylalanine. The entry retains the CDR3 DNA only, 45 bases that are in frame from base 1. The donors were included in the validation cohort of some 110 subjects, a group kept apart from the approximately 700-subject first cohort. The method behind the library was the immunoSEQ multiplex PCR assay. Concerning the study's data processing: To diagnose cytomegalovirus status from the catalog of TCR beta chain sequences, a statistical classification framework was built. Imported from immuneACCESS, the table was reduced by TCRdb to in-frame sequences with V and J called. These copies leave out some clones; in studies compared against another copy, an unresolved V gene accounts for under half, and the cause of the remainder is not known. The D gene and trimming were derived from the DNA, and the V and J assignments and clone size from that table. The sample table contains roughly 120,000 clones; only one count was recorded for around 94% of them. The ten largest clonotypes hold 1% to 1.5% of the sample.

The TCR comes from a woman under 30 in good health and CMV-seronegative. The V gene is TRBV5-6 and the J gene is TRBJ2-7; TRBD2 matches 8 bases in the middle. The sample consisted of PBMCs. The CDR3 reads CASSLAGGGSYEQYF. The DNA is as follows: TGTGCCAGCAGCTTGGCGGGGGGGGGTTCCTACGAGCAGTACTTC. Reference TRBV5-6 and TRBJ2-7 proteins supply the regions before and after the CDR3; the full variable domain is: DAGVTQSPTHLIKTRGQQVTLRCSPKSGHDTVSWYQQALGQGPQFIFQYYEEEERQRGNFPDRFSGHQFPNYSSELNVNALLLGDSALYLCASSLAGGGSYEQYFGPGTRLTVT.